This passage covers 29 T cell receptor beta chains from one sample sequenced in a study of blood T cell repertoires in COVID-19. This table comes from immunoSEQ multiplex PCR, and its TCRdb copy is limited to in-frame clones, with some not included. The sample lists about 280,000 clones; roughly four fifths were seen once. Material for sequencing was PBMCs or T cells enriched from blood (not recorded which). These receptors were collected from a middle-aged man who had been exposed to COVID-19.

The V call is TRBV18, the J call TRBJ1-6; D remains ambiguous. The CDR3 loop spans 11 amino acids. The ends were cut back, 6 bases at V and 9 bases at J, with 6 bases in the middle. Germline V gene sequence: CDR1 KGHSH, CDR2 LQKENI. CDR3 bases: TGTGCCAGCTCCCCCGGTTCACCCCTCCACTTT. This translates into CASSPGSPLHF.

This chain joins TRBV6-5 and TRBJ1-5; D ambiguous. This CDR3 region has 15 residues. Trimming cost V 8 bases and J 2 bases, with 16 bases left between them. Germline CDR1 and CDR2: MNHEY and SVGAGI. CDR3 amino acids: CASGKASGGNQPQHF. CDR3 coding DNA: TGTGCCAGCGGGAAGGCCTCCGGGGGCAATCAGCCCCAGCATTTT.

The count of this clone is one. The rearrangement links TRBV28 to TRBJ2-7; perhaps TRBD2 as D (6 bases). The germline V and J ends were trimmed by 3 bases and 3 bases, with 15 bases remaining between them. Germline-derived CDR1 and CDR2 are MDHEN and SYDVKM. There are 15 residues in the CDR3. CDR3 in DNA: TGTGCCAGCAGTTTTGGGGTGGCGGGGAGCTACGAGCAGTACTTC. This translates into CASSFGVAGSYEQYF.

The V call is TRBV6-1, the J call TRBJ1-3; a weak D match, TRBD1 (6 bases). The V gene lost 1 base and the J gene lost 5 bases, with 9 bases spanning the gap. The germline CDR1 and CDR2 sequences are MNHNS and SASEGT. The CDR3 sequence is 14 residues long. The CDR3 DNA follows: TGTGCCAGCAGTGAAGGACAGGTCAGAAACACCATATATTTT. This translates into CASSEGQVRNTIYF.

This chain joins TRBV9 and TRBJ2-7; a possible D gene is TRBD1 (7 bases). Germline CDR1 SGDLS, CDR2 YYNGEE. V was clipped by 2 bases and J by 5 bases, with 23 bases between them. The CDR3 runs 17 residues. The CDR3 DNA is TGTGCCAGCAGCGTGGGGGGACAGACAGGGAAATCCCACGAGCAGTACTTC. Translating it yields CASSVGGQTGKSHEQYF.

The rearrangement uses TRBV18 and TRBJ2-1; D perhaps matches TRBD1 (5 bases). There are 16 residues in the CDR3. The V end was cut by 0 bases, the J end by 0 bases, with 9 bases between. From germline, CDR1 is KGHSH and CDR2 LQKENI. CDR3 sequence (DNA): TGTGCCAGCTCACCACCTCAGGGCAACTCCTACAATGAGCAGTTCTTC. This encodes CASSPPQGNSYNEQFF. The variable domain in full, completed from reference TRBV18 and TRBJ2-1, reads NAGVMQNPRHLVRRRGQEARLRCSPMKGHSHVYWYRQLPEEGLKFMVYLQKENIIDESGMPKERFSAEFPKEGPSILRIQQVVRGDSAAYFCASSPPQGNSYNEQFFGPGTRLTVL.

The chain combines TRBV5-6 with TRBJ2-5; D is uncertain. V dropped 5 bases and J dropped 1 base, with 15 bases sitting between them. CDR1 and CDR2 from the germline V gene are SGHDT and YYEEEE. The CDR3 has 15 residues. The CDR3 DNA is TGTGCCAGCAGGGCTCGAGGTCAGATCCAAGAGACCCAGTACTTC. This gives the protein CASRARGQIQETQYF.

The rearrangement links TRBV5-6 to TRBJ1-1; D may be TRBD1 (5 bases). Germline V gives CDR1 SGHDT, CDR2 YYEEEE. V lost 9 bases to trimming and J lost 0 bases, with 21 bases between them. There are 16 residues in the CDR3. The DNA of the CDR3 is TGTGCCACTTGGGCTCAGGGTTTGATCGTGAACACTGAAGCTTTCTTT. It is translated as CATWAQGLIVNTEAFF.

This rearrangement joins TRBV18 to TRBJ2-7; D possibly corresponds to TRBD1 (5 bases). V was cut by 1 base and J by 0 bases, with 10 bases left in between. This CDR3 comprises 15 residues. Germline CDR1 reads KGHSH; CDR2 reads LQKENI. This CDR3 is CASSPLQGSSYEQYF. In nucleotides, the CDR3 is TGTGCCAGCTCACCACTCCAGGGTAGCTCCTACGAGCAGTACTTC.

The chain is built from TRBV24-1 and TRBJ2-3; D perhaps matches TRBD1 (6 bases). There are 16 residues in the CDR3. V was shortened by 5 bases and J by 3 bases, with 17 bases between the two germline ends. The germline V gene has CDR1 KGHDR and CDR2 SFDVKD. CDR3 DNA sequence: TGTGCCACCAGTGTAGGACAGATAGGGGCGACAGATACGCAGTATTTT. Translation gives CATSVGQIGATDTQYF.

The table lists this clone with a few counts. The rearrangement joins TRBV11-2 to TRBJ2-7; 7 positions match TRBD1. The CDR3 totals 14 residues. V dropped 3 bases and J dropped 4; count of bases not matched to a gene: 6. Germline lookup yields CDR1 SGHAT and CDR2 FQNNGV. CDR3 sequence (DNA): TGTGCCAGCAGCTTGGGACAGTTTGATTACGAGCAGTACTTC. Its translation is CASSLGQFDYEQYF.

The genes are TRBV18 and TRBJ1-2; a possible D gene is TRBD1 (5 bases). Germline CDR1 KGHSH, CDR2 LQKENI. CDR3 length: 11 residues. V was clipped by 3 bases and J by 13 bases, with 12 bases between them. For the CDR3, the DNA is TGTGCCAGCTCACCGACAGAGACAAGCACCTTC. Translated: CASSPTETSTF.

About this clone: One end of the junction varies from germline; a read error may be responsible. The chain uses TRBV7-7 and TRBJ1-2; 8 bases are a match to TRBD1. CDR1 is SSHAT, CDR2 FNYEAQ, per germline (reference sequence). This CDR3 has 16 amino acids. The DNA of the CDR3 is TGTGCTAGCAGCCCCATAGGGACAGGCCGTAACTATGGCTACACCTTC. This encodes CASSPIGTGRNYGYTF.

The chain couples TRBV6-5 to TRBJ2-3; weak D call: TRBD2 (5 bases). Looked up from germline, CDR1 is MNHEY and CDR2 is SVGAGI. V lost 0 bases and J 5 bases, leaving 9 bases between the germline ends. The CDR3 loop spans 14 amino acids. This CDR3 reads CASSYSLARDTQYF. CDR3 DNA sequence: TGTGCCAGCAGTTACTCCCTAGCCCGAGATACGCAGTATTTT.

The V gene is TRBV30, the J gene TRBJ2-3; a weak D match, TRBD2 (5 bases). This CDR3 has 15 residues. Germline V gene sequence: CDR1 GTSNPN, CDR2 SVGIG (reference sequence). Deletions cut 2 bases from V and 0 bases from J, with 12 bases between. Here the CDR3 DNA reads TGTGCCTGGAGTCCTAGCCAGGATAGCACAGATACGCAGTATTTT. It translates to CAWSPSQDSTDTQYF.

V and J are TRBV5-6 and TRBJ1-2; 8 bases line up with TRBD1. Looked up from germline, CDR1 is SGHDT and CDR2 is YYEEEE. With V trimmed by 2 bases and J by 0 bases, 9 bases remained unmatched. The CDR3 totals 17 residues. The CDR3 coding sequence is TGTGCCAGCAGCTTCGGGACAGGCCGACAAGCTAACTATGGCTACACCTTC. Amino acids: CASSFGTGRQANYGYTF. Drawing the rest from reference TRBV5-6 and TRBJ1-2, the complete variable domain is DAGVTQSPTHLIKTRGQQVTLRCSPKSGHDTVSWYQQALGQGPQFIFQYYEEEERQRGNFPDRFSGHQFPNYSSELNVNALLLGDSALYLCASSFGTGRQANYGYTFGSGTRLTVV.

The chain carries TRBV5-6 and TRBJ1-2, with D possibly TRBD1 on 5 matching bases. V was cut by 0 bases and J by 4 bases, with 7 bases left in between. CDR1 SGHDT and CDR2 YYEEEE come from the germline V gene. There are 13 residues in the CDR3. The CDR3 reads CASSLDTGYGYTF. The CDR3 DNA sequence: TGTGCCAGCAGCTTGGACACAGGCTATGGCTACACCTTC. Combining the CDR3 with reference TRBV5-6 and TRBJ1-2 gives the whole variable domain DAGVTQSPTHLIKTRGQQVTLRCSPKSGHDTVSWYQQALGQGPQFIFQYYEEEERQRGNFPDRFSGHQFPNYSSELNVNALLLGDSALYLCASSLDTGYGYTFGSGTRLTVV.

The genes are TRBV30 and TRBJ2-5; TRBD2 agrees at 7 bases. Germline trimming cut 4 bases from V and 5 bases from J; bases unmatched to any gene: 7. Germline V lookup: CDR1 GTSNPN, CDR2 SVGIG (reference sequence). The CDR3 has 13 residues. The CDR3 here is CAWTTGGWETQYF. The CDR3, as DNA: TGTGCCTGGACAACGGGGGGTTGGGAGACCCAGTACTTC.

This chain connects TRBV30 to TRBJ1-1, with 7 bases that match TRBD1. The germline gives CDR1 GTSNPN, CDR2 SVGIG (reference sequence). This CDR3 has 13 residues. CDR3 region: CVSRGSSWTEAFF. The CDR3 DNA reads as TGTGTTAGCAGGGGGTCTTCTTGGACTGAAGCTTTCTTT.

This chain connects TRBV30 to TRBJ1-4; D possibly corresponds to TRBD1 (5 bases). The germline gives CDR1 GTSNPN, CDR2 SVGIG (reference sequence). V lost 4 bases and J lost 8, with 20 bases in between. The CDR3 loop spans 15 amino acids. CDR3 sequence reads: CAWNEHGAAREKLFF. CDR3 sequence (DNA): TGTGCCTGGAATGAACATGGGGCGGCAAGGGAAAAACTGTTTTTT.

V gene TRBV7-9 combines with J gene TRBJ1-1; 10 nucleotides line up with TRBD1. This CDR3 is built from 14 residues. V dropped 5 bases and J dropped 10; count of bases not matched to a gene: 10. Germline loops: CDR1 SEHNR, CDR2 FQNEAQ (reference sequence). For the CDR3, the DNA is TGTGCCAGCAGCCTAGAACTTGGACAGGGGGGAGCTTTCTTT. This encodes CASSLELGQGGAFF.

The chain joins TRBV18 to TRBJ1-1; a weak D match, TRBD1 (6 bases). This CDR3 is built from 17 residues. V gave up 3 bases and J gave up 1 base, with 18 bases separating them. CDR1 is KGHSH, CDR2 LQKENI, per germline. For the CDR3, the DNA is TGTGCCAGCTCACCCCTCGAGGGTGCCAGGGGGAACACTGAAGCTTTCTTT. It codes for CASSPLEGARGNTEAFF.

The V gene is TRBV15, the J gene TRBJ2-5; 9 nucleotides agree with TRBD1. V lost 0 bases to trimming and J lost 0 bases; unmatched junction nucleotides: 2. CDR1 LNHNV and CDR2 YYDKDF come from the germline V gene (reference sequence). CDR3 length: 16 amino acids. CDR3 region: CATSRDWDRDQETQYF. CDR3 in DNA: TGTGCCACCAGCAGAGATTGGGACAGGGACCAAGAGACCCAGTACTTC.

The chain employs TRBV29-1 and TRBJ1-2, with D tentatively TRBD1 (6 bases). Germline-derived CDR1 and CDR2 are SQVTM and ANQGSEA. The CDR3 has 12 residues. Between the trimmed V and J ends, which lost 3 bases and 4 bases, there was a span of 9 bases. CDR3: CSVEGAFYGYTF. The CDR3 DNA follows: TGCAGCGTTGAGGGGGCATTCTATGGCTACACCTTC.

The chain recombines TRBV24-1 with TRBJ2-1; TRBD1 aligns across 8 bases. The V gene's germline CDR1 is KGHDR and CDR2 SFDVKD. This CDR3 spans 18 amino acids. The trim removed 6 bases at V and 4 bases at J, leaving 16 bases unmatched. CDR3 DNA: TGTGCCACCAGTCCATCGGTACCCCGGGACAGGATATACAATGAGCAGTTCTTC. Translation gives CATSPSVPRDRIYNEQFF.

The CDR3 bases are TGTGCCAGCAGTCGGGGGGCGCACGGGGAGCTGTTTTTT. Protein product: CASSRGAHGELFF. V is TRBV6-5 and J is TRBJ2-2; D possibly corresponds to TRBD2 (7 bases). The CDR3 extends over 13 amino acids. CDR1 is MNHEY, CDR2 SVGAGI, per germline. V lost 5 bases and J lost 7, with 11 bases in between.

The rearrangement links TRBV7-3 to TRBJ2-2; 8 nucleotides match TRBD2. Trimming removed 0 bases from V and 4 bases from J; junction bases left unmatched: 4. The germline V gene encodes CDR1 SGHTA and CDR2 FQGTGA. CDR3 size: 16 residues. The CDR3 DNA follows: TGTGCCAGCAGCTTAACGTTGGCGGGGGGCACCGGGGAGCTGTTTTTT. It specifies CASSLTLAGGTGELFF.

The chain joins TRBV5-8 to TRBJ2-7; possible D gene TRBD2, 5 bases. The CDR3 has 14 amino acids. Trimming cost V 4 bases and J 4 bases, with 15 bases left between them. CDR1 and CDR2 from the germline V gene are SGHTS and YDEGEE. The CDR3 spells CASSRTGVAYEQYF. The CDR3 nucleotides read TGTGCCAGCAGCCGGACCGGGGTGGCTTACGAGCAGTACTTC.

This clone came up a few times. The identical CDR3 is also encoded by other nucleotide sequences in the sample. The V and J genes are TRBV30 and TRBJ1-2; the match to TRBD1 covers 8 bases. The CDR3 consists of 10 residues. Germline-derived CDR1 and CDR2 are GTSNPN and SVGIG (reference sequence). The ends lost 5 bases at V and 7 bases at J; junction bases unmatched: 0. CDR3 sequence (DNA): TGTGCCTGGGACAGGGGTGGCTACACCTTC. Amino acids: CAWDRGGYTF.